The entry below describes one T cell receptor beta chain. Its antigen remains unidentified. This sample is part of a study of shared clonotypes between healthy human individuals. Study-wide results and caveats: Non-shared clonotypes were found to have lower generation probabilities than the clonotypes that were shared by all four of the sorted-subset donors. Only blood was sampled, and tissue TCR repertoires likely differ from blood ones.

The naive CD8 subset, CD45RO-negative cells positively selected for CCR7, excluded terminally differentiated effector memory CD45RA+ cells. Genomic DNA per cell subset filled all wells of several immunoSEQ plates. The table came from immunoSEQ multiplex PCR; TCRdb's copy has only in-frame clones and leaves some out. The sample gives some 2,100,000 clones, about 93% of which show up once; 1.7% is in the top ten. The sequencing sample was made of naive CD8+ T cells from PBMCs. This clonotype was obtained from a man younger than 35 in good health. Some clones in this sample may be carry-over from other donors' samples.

DNA for the CDR3: TGCGCCAGCAGCCAATTCCTCAGGGAGGGTCAGCCCCAGCATTTT. Its protein is CASSQFLREGQPQHF. The V and J genes are TRBV4-1 and TRBJ1-5; D is perhaps TRBD1 (5 bases). The CDR3 has 15 residues. Germline loops: CDR1 MGHRA, CDR2 YSYEKL. With 2 bases removed from V and 6 bases from J, the gap between germline ends came to 14 bases.